These 20 T cell receptor beta chains came from one sample sequenced in a study of blood T cell repertoires in COVID-19. The repertoire was sequenced with immunoSEQ multiplex PCR; TCRdb's copy has only in-frame clones and lacks some. The sample includes 110,000 or so clones, around nine tenths of them seen just once. Material for sequencing was peripheral blood. These receptors all come from a woman aged 70-85 years who had recovered from COVID-19.

V gene TRBV4-3 combines with J gene TRBJ2-5; possibly TRBD2 for D (6 bases). V was clipped by 4 bases and J by 5 bases, with 17 bases between them. Germline CDR1 is LGHNA and CDR2 is YSLEER. The CDR3 contains 15 residues. This chain's CDR3 is CASSPQEGPWETQYF. Written as DNA, the CDR3 is TGCGCCAGCAGCCCCCAGGAGGGTCCATGGGAGACCCAGTACTTC.

This chain uses TRBV30 with TRBJ2-2; D uncertain. The length of the CDR3 is 13 residues. Trimming removed 1 base at V and 6 bases at J, with 9 bases between. In germline, CDR1 is GTSNPN, CDR2 SVGIG (reference sequence). CDR3 coding DNA: TGTGCCTGGAGTGGGCTAGTCGCCGGGGAGCTGTTTTTT. It yields the protein CAWSGLVAGELFF.

The CDR3 loop is CASRPPGQALMEQYF. CDR3 DNA: TGTGCCAGCAGGCCACCGGGACAGGCCTTAATGGAGCAGTACTTC. The rearrangement links TRBV2 to TRBJ2-7, with 8 bases matching TRBD1. The V and J ends lost 6 bases and 7 bases, in that order; junction bases with no gene match: 14. The CDR3 has 15 amino acids. CDR1 and CDR2 (germline): SNHLY, FYNNEI.

The J gene is TRBJ2-5, the V gene TRBV27; D might be TRBD2 (7 bases). This CDR3 comprises 13 residues. Germline V lookup: CDR1 MNHEY, CDR2 SMNVEV (reference sequence). Trimming took off 2 bases at V and 5 bases at J, with 9 bases between the two ends. The CDR3 loop is CASSLGGAETQYF. The CDR3 coding sequence is TGTGCCAGCAGTTTAGGGGGGGCTGAGACCCAGTACTTC.

V is TRBV6-1 and J is TRBJ2-2; 7 bases agree with TRBD1. CDR1 MNHNS and CDR2 SASEGT come from the germline V gene. V was pared by 4 bases and J by 2 bases, with 7 bases of the junction left unmatched. The CDR3 runs to 16 residues. The CDR3 spells CASSARRTGNTGELFF. In nucleotides, the CDR3 is TGTGCCAGCAGTGCCCGAAGGACAGGAAACACCGGGGAGCTGTTTTTT.

The rearrangement links TRBV12-1 to TRBJ1-6; the table's D call, TRBD1, has no DNA check behind it. TRBV12-1 is listed as a pseudogene. The CDR3 is made up of 15 amino acids. In DNA, the CDR3 is TGTGCCAGCAGCTCGGGGACAGGGGTTCGTTCACCCCTCCACTTT. As protein: CASSSGTGVRSPLHF.

This chain links TRBV4-2 with TRBJ2-2; D uncertain. V was shortened by 2 bases and J by 9 bases, with 13 bases between the two germline ends. Germline loops: CDR1 LGHNA, CDR2 YNFKEQ. The CDR3 totals 14 residues. CDR3 residues: CASSQPASSWELFF. DNA for the CDR3: TGTGCCAGCAGCCAACCCGCTAGTTCCTGGGAGCTGTTTTTT.

The J gene is TRBJ1-1, the V gene TRBV19; TRBD1 is a possible D gene (6 bases). Trimming took off 5 bases at V and 2 bases at J, with 12 bases between the two ends. This CDR3 is 14 amino acids long. Germline CDR1 and CDR2: LNHDA and SQIVND (reference sequence). The CDR3 DNA is TGTGCCAGTAGTCCGGGCAGGGGAAACACTGAAGCTTTCTTT. It is translated as CASSPGRGNTEAFF.

This chain links TRBV6-5 with TRBJ2-3, with D possibly TRBD2 on 6 matching bases. V lost 4 bases, J lost 3 bases, and 11 bases lay in between. The CDR3 consists of 14 residues. The germline V gene encodes CDR1 MNHEY and CDR2 SVGAGI. CDR3 nucleotide sequence: TGTGCCAGCAGTTCTCGACTAGGTACAGATACGCAGTATTTT. Protein sequence: CASSSRLGTDTQYF.

The chain employs TRBV5-6 and TRBJ2-7, with D perhaps TRBD1 (5 bases). Germline V gene sequence: CDR1 SGHDT, CDR2 YYEEEE. This CDR3 contains 15 residues. With 2 bases removed from V and 4 bases from J, the gap between germline ends came to 16 bases. DNA of the CDR3: TGTGCCAGCAGCTTCGGTTGGGCAGGACATTACGAGCAGTACTTC. Its translation: CASSFGWAGHYEQYF. Based on the CDR3 plus reference TRBV5-6 and TRBJ2-7, the full variable domain is DAGVTQSPTHLIKTRGQQVTLRCSPKSGHDTVSWYQQALGQGPQFIFQYYEEEERQRGNFPDRFSGHQFPNYSSELNVNALLLGDSALYLCASSFGWAGHYEQYFGPGTRLTVT.

The chain has TRBV11-2 and TRBJ1-4, with 9 bases identical to TRBD1. Germline CDR1 is SGHAT and CDR2 is FQNNGV. The CDR3 is 16 residues long. After removal of 1 base from V and 11 bases from J, the junction contained 11 bases not matched to a gene. This chain's CDR3 is CASSLGTGERGRKLFF. CDR3 nucleotide sequence: TGTGCCAGCAGCTTAGGGACAGGGGAAAGGGGTCGGAAACTGTTTTTT. The full variable domain, completed using reference TRBV11-2 and TRBJ1-4, is EAGVAQSPRYKIIEKRQSVAFWCNPISGHATLYWYQQILGQGPKLLIQFQNNGVVDDSQLPKDRFSAERLKGVDSTLKIQPAKLEDSAVYLCASSLGTGERGRKLFFGSGTQLSVL.

This clone was recorded once. The chain is built from TRBV24-1 and TRBJ2-2; 10 nucleotides line up with TRBD1. The junction had 3 bases not matched to a gene; V was cut back by 8 bases and J by 1 base. Germline values: CDR1 KGHDR, CDR2 SFDVKD. The CDR3 extends over 15 amino acids. CDR3 protein: CATKGTGENTGELFF. CDR3 nucleotides: TGTGCCACCAAAGGGACAGGGGAGAACACCGGGGAGCTGTTTTTT.

The chain combines TRBV20-1 with TRBJ2-1, with TRBD2 as a possible D gene (6 bases). The germline gives CDR1 DFQATT, CDR2 SNEGSKA (reference sequence). The CDR3 consists of 14 residues. The V end lost 3 bases, the J end lost 8 bases, and 17 bases lay between the germline ends. CDR3 sequence: CSASGLQTEDEQFF. CDR3 sequence (DNA): TGCAGTGCTAGTGGACTACAAACAGAAGATGAGCAGTTCTTC.

V gene TRBV6-4 combines with J gene TRBJ1-2, with a tentative D call TRBD1 (6 bases). CDR1 and CDR2 from the germline V gene are MRHNA and SNTAGT. The germline V and J ends were trimmed by 3 bases and 5 bases, with 19 bases remaining between them. This CDR3 is built from 16 residues. The CDR3 sequence: CASSEGQGTHTYGYTF. DNA for the CDR3: TGTGCCAGCAGTGAGGGGCAGGGGACCCATACTTATGGCTACACCTTC.

V is TRBV27 and J is TRBJ2-7; D ambiguous. Germline V gene data show CDR1 as MNHEY and CDR2 as SMNVEV (reference sequence). V was trimmed by 5 bases and J by 0 bases, leaving 5 bases between them. The CDR3 is 12 amino acids. The CDR3, as DNA: TGTGCCAGCAGTCCCAACTCCTACGAGCAGTACTTC. Translated, it gives CASSPNSYEQYF.

The chain joins TRBV29-1 to TRBJ2-7; 11 nucleotides line up with TRBD2. The V gene's germline CDR1 is SQVTM and CDR2 ANQGSEA. The CDR3 is 15 residues long. V shed 6 bases and J 4 bases; nucleotides not matched to a gene: 11. The CDR3 here is CSVALTSGSSYEQYF. The CDR3 DNA reads as TGCAGCGTGGCCCTTACTAGCGGGAGTTCGTACGAGCAGTACTTC.

The chain has TRBV18 and TRBJ2-5; tentatively, D is TRBD2 (6 bases). The CDR3 is 15 residues long. Between the trimmed V and J ends, which lost 0 bases and 5 bases, there was a span of 13 bases. The germline gives CDR1 KGHSH, CDR2 LQKENI. For the CDR3, the DNA is TGTGCCAGCTCACCACCGTCTAGGAGGGTTGAGACCCAGTACTTC. Its translation is CASSPPSRRVETQYF.

In nucleotides, the CDR3 is TGTGCCACCTCCCGAGTCACCGGGGAGCTGTTTTTT. This codes for CATSRVTGELFF. This chain connects TRBV6-5 to TRBJ2-2; D uncertain. Germline CDR1 reads MNHEY; CDR2 reads SVGAGI. The CDR3 totals 12 residues. V was clipped by 10 bases and J by 4 bases, with 10 bases between them.

This chain links TRBV29-1 with TRBJ2-2; TRBD2 matches 9 bases. This CDR3 comprises 13 residues. With V trimmed by 6 bases and J by 6 bases, 5 bases remained unmatched. CDR1 and CDR2 (germline): SQVTM, ANQGSEA. The CDR3 DNA follows: TGCAGCGTGGGGTTAGCGGGGGCCGGGGAGCTGTTTTTT. Translation: CSVGLAGAGELFF.

This clone came up a few times. The CDR3 DNA sequence: TGCGCCAGCAGTCTACGGGCCGGGGGGACTGAAGCTTTCTTT. Translating it yields CASSLRAGGTEAFF. The J gene is TRBJ1-1, the V gene TRBV10-2, with a tentative D call TRBD1 (5 bases). CDR1 and CDR2 (germline): WSHSY, SAAADI. CDR3 length equals 14 residues. Trimming cost V 5 bases and J 5 bases, with 15 bases left between them.